Shown below are 28 T cell receptor beta chains from a single sample sequenced in a study of regulatory T cells in long-lasting Graves disease. With iRepertoire HTBI primers and Arm-PCR of CDR3 regions, TCR beta libraries were built. TCRdb reprocessed the multiplex PCR reads with MiXCR, giving one entry per CDR3 protein. The top ten hold over 7.5% of the sample, which has about 540,000 distinct CDR3 sequences, around an eighth seen once. Described time point: newly diagnosed GD, antithyroid drugs for less than 3 months. PBMCs provided the RNA from which the TCR library was made. This same sample was also taken into another study, of T cells in Graves' hyperthyroidism and ophthalmopathy.

This material consisted of peripheral blood mononuclear cells (PBMCs), taken at new diagnosis, from a patient treated with antithyroid drugs. Source of these receptors: a man in his thirties or forties with Graves disease.

This clonotype was counted ten times or more. The chain carries TRBV7-3 and TRBJ1-1; D may be TRBD1 (6 bases). CDR3 length: 13 amino acids. Trimming took off 3 bases at V and 3 bases at J, with 8 bases between the two ends. The germline CDR1 and CDR2 sequences are SGHTA and FQGTGA. The CDR3 DNA is TGTGCCAGCAGCTTCTACAGGGACACTGAAGCTTTCTTT. Protein: CASSFYRDTEAFF.

This clonotype turned up a few times. Written as DNA, the CDR3 is TGTGCCAGTAGTCGCGCCCCCACGTCGACTAGCGGGCTAGCCAAAAACATTCAGTACTTC. It yields the protein CASSRAPTSTSGLAKNIQYF. The rearrangement uses TRBV19 and TRBJ2-4, with 10 bases fitting TRBD2. The CDR3 runs 20 residues. Germline assignment: CDR1 LNHDA and CDR2 SQIVND (reference sequence). V dropped 5 bases and J dropped 0; count of bases not matched to a gene: 16.

This clonotype was recorded many times. The J gene is TRBJ1-1, the V gene TRBV29-1; D gene ambiguous. The CDR3 has 9 amino acids. Deletions cut 3 bases from V and 6 bases from J, with 2 bases between. In germline, CDR1 is SQVTM, CDR2 ANQGSEA. The CDR3 bases are TGCAGCGTTGATCCTGAAGCTTTCTTT. It encodes CSVDPEAFF.

In its sample, this clonotype was seen a few times. The genes are TRBV30 and TRBJ2-7; no clear D gene. This CDR3 contains 12 residues. Trimming pared 1 base from V and 4 bases from J, leaving 8 bases between. Germline loops: CDR1 GTSNPN, CDR2 SVGIG (reference sequence). Here the CDR3 reads CAWSDSTYEQYF. The DNA for the CDR3 is TGTGCCTGGAGTGACTCGACATACGAGCAGTACTTC.

This clonotype was found many times. This chain links TRBV20-1 with TRBJ2-1, with 11 positions matching TRBD2. The CDR3 is made up of 16 amino acids. Germline V gene lookup returns CDR1 DFQATT and CDR2 SNEGSKA (reference sequence). With V trimmed by 1 base and J by 7 bases, 9 bases remained unmatched. In DNA, the CDR3 is TGCAGTGCTAGAGGGGGGACTAGCGGTGAGTGGAATGAGCAGTTCTTC. It is translated as CSARGGTSGEWNEQFF.

This clonotype has only a few counts. The chain joins TRBV15 to TRBJ2-1, with D unresolved. The CDR3 contains 12 residues. The V end was cut by 1 base, the J end by 8 bases, with 6 bases between. Germline V gene lookup returns CDR1 LNHNV and CDR2 YYDKDF (reference sequence). This CDR3 reads CATSRVGDEQFF. For the CDR3, the DNA is TGTGCCACCAGCAGAGTCGGCGATGAGCAGTTCTTC.

This clonotype came up many times. CDR3 sequence reads: CASSPHRGGQPQHF. In nucleotides, the CDR3 is TGTGCCAGCAGCCCTCACAGGGGAGGTCAGCCCCAGCATTTT. The chain uses TRBV28 and TRBJ1-5, with 7 positions matching TRBD1. CDR1 MDHEN and CDR2 SYDVKM come from the germline V gene. Trimming cost V 6 bases and J 6 bases; bases outside gene matches: 8. The CDR3 spans 14 residues.

This clonotype came up many times. The chain has TRBV6-1 and TRBJ2-3; the D gene is possibly TRBD1 (6 bases). The CDR3 has 16 amino acids. V was pared by 8 bases and J by 3 bases, with 21 bases between. Germline CDR1 MNHNS, CDR2 SASEGT. CDR3 region: CASRTRDTIWTDTQYF. For the CDR3, the DNA is TGTGCCAGCCGTACCCGGGACACCATATGGACAGATACGCAGTATTTT.

This clonotype was seen many times. The chain recombines TRBV29-1 with TRBJ2-7; 12 bases agree with TRBD1. This CDR3 contains 15 residues. The ends lost 7 bases at V and 6 bases at J; junction bases unmatched: 13. Germline V gene lookup returns CDR1 SQVTM and CDR2 ANQGSEA. The CDR3 region has the DNA TGCAGCGCAAGCGACCCGGGACAGGGGGCAGGCGAGCAGTACTTC. Amino acid sequence: CSASDPGQGAGEQYF.

The chain is built from TRBV29-1 and TRBJ2-7; D is perhaps TRBD1 or TRBD2 (6 bases each). Trimming left V 7 bases short and J 5 bases short, with 15 bases between. Germline CDR1 reads SQVTM; CDR2 reads ANQGSEA. CDR3 size: 12 residues. Here the CDR3 DNA reads TGCAGCGCCACTTACAGGGAGGACGAGCAGTACTTC. Protein: CSATYREDEQYF.

This chain connects TRBV18 to TRBJ1-6; possible D gene TRBD1, 6 bases. This CDR3 is built from 14 residues. CDR1 is KGHSH, CDR2 LQKENI, per germline. Trimming removed 5 bases at V and 7 bases at J, with 12 bases between. CDR3 nucleotide sequence: TGTGCCAGCTCATCGACAGGACAAAATTCACCCCTCCACTTT. Translating it yields CASSSTGQNSPLHF.

Concerning this clonotype: This likely traces to a read error, being one base from a far larger clone. The V and J genes are TRBV11-3 and TRBJ2-1; 14 bases fit TRBD2. Judging by the DNA end, TRBJ2-5 fits better; the J call may be wrong. The germline CDR1 and CDR2 sequences are SGHNT and YENEEA. The CDR3 runs to 15 residues. The CDR3 spells CASSSGLAGVGTQYF. CDR3 DNA: TGTGCCAGCAGCTCGGGACTAGCGGGAGTGGGGACCCAGTACTTC.

This clonotype occurred many times. V and J are TRBV11-2 and TRBJ2-1; 7 nucleotides align to TRBD1. This CDR3 is built from 13 residues. Germline loops: CDR1 SGHAT, CDR2 FQNNGV. Unmatched junction bases numbered 7, after V lost 5 bases and J lost 9 bases. In DNA, the CDR3 is TGTGCCAGCAGCCGGGACAGCAAGACTGAGCAGTTCTTC. Translation gives CASSRDSKTEQFF.

This clonotype occurred many times. The chain employs TRBV30 and TRBJ1-5; unclear D gene. V was shortened by 5 bases and J by 7 bases, with 15 bases between the two germline ends. Germline-derived CDR1 and CDR2 are GTSNPN and SVGIG (reference sequence). The CDR3 extends over 13 amino acids. The DNA for the CDR3 is TGTGCCTGGGGCTACCTACCGGGGCAGCCCCAGCATTTT. Translating it yields CAWGYLPGQPQHF.

The V and J genes are TRBV12-3 or TRBV12-4 and TRBJ2-3; a weak D match, TRBD1 (7 bases). Between the trimmed V and J ends, which lost 8 bases and 2 bases, there was a span of 29 bases. This CDR3 spans 19 amino acids. CDR3 sequence reads: CASSPRVGRQGGFTDTQYF. CDR3 in DNA: TGTGCCAGCTCACCACGAGTCGGGCGTCAGGGGGGTTTCACAGATACGCAGTATTTT.

V gene TRBV11-3 combines with J gene TRBJ2-5, with TRBD2 identical over 8 bases. V gave up 2 bases and J gave up 2 bases; unmatched junction bases: 4. Germline V CDR1 and CDR2: SGHNT, YENEEA. The CDR3 covers 15 residues. In nucleotides, the CDR3 is TGTGCCAGCAGCTTACTAGCTAGCGGGCAAGAGACCCAGTACTTC. It yields the protein CASSLLASGQETQYF.

V is TRBV5-4 and J is TRBJ2-1, with 11 bases matching TRBD2. There are 15 residues in the CDR3. The germline gives CDR1 SGHNT, CDR2 YYREEE (reference sequence). With V trimmed by 4 bases and J by 7 bases, 7 bases remained unmatched. The CDR3 nucleotides are TGTGCCAGCAGCGCCCAACTAGCGGGAGAGAATGAGCAGTTCTTC. Amino acids: CASSAQLAGENEQFF.

Note on this clonotype: This may be a read error, as it is one base from a much larger clone. A read error is likely, as this CDR3 ends without the conserved phenylalanine or tryptophan. The DNA is left out, because the CDR3 cannot be placed on it with certainty; the CDR3 is given as TCRdb lists it. The chain carries TRBV6-5 and TRBJ2-7; TRBD1, the table's D call, was not compared with the DNA. The CDR3 is made up of 12 amino acids, end residues included. Germline loops: CDR1 MNHEY, CDR2 SVGAGI. The CDR3 is CASSFLDRVIYL.

There are many counts of this clonotype. The chain is built from TRBV10-3 and TRBJ2-3, with D possibly TRBD2 on 6 matching bases. The length of the CDR3 is 13 residues. V was cut by 8 bases and J by 2 bases, with 11 bases left in between. Germline V gene sequence: CDR1 ENHRY, CDR2 SYGVKD. CDR3 DNA: TGTGCCATCGACCTAGCGACCACAGATACGCAGTATTTT. This encodes CAIDLATTDTQYF.

This clonotype was seen many times. V is TRBV6-2 or TRBV6-3 and J is TRBJ2-2; D is perhaps TRBD1 (5 bases). The CDR3 consists of 16 residues. Trimming took off 0 bases at V and 6 bases at J, with 14 bases between the two ends. CDR1 is MNHEY, CDR2 SVGEGT, per germline. The DNA of the CDR3 is TGTGCCAGCAGTTACTCGGGCAGGGTCACGGCCGGGGAGCTGTTTTTT. Its protein product is CASSYSGRVTAGELFF.

This clonotype was seen ten or more times. The chain recombines TRBV10-2 with TRBJ2-2; D is possibly TRBD1 (6 bases). V was shortened by 5 bases and J by 4 bases, with 11 bases between the two germline ends. Germline V CDR1 and CDR2: WSHSY, SAAADI. The CDR3 length is 14 residues. CDR3 nucleotide sequence: TGCGCCAGCAGTCCAGGGGTCGGCACCGGGGAGCTGTTTTTT. Its protein product is CASSPGVGTGELFF.

This clonotype came up many times. The chain links TRBV12-3 or TRBV12-4 to TRBJ2-3; TRBD1 is a possible D gene (5 bases). This CDR3 contains 12 residues. Trimming pared 7 bases from V and 10 bases from J, leaving 15 bases between. The CDR3 DNA reads TGTGCCAGCACCCCCCGGACAACTGCGCAGTATTTT. Translation gives CASTPRTTAQYF.

This clonotype was recorded a few times. The gene calls are TRBV19 and TRBJ2-7; 7 bases align to TRBD1. The CDR3 extends over 16 amino acids. Trimming at V came to 6 bases and at J to 0 bases, leaving 11 bases not matched to a gene. Germline V gene sequence: CDR1 LNHDA, CDR2 SQIVND (reference sequence). In DNA, the CDR3 is TGTGCCAGTAGACGAAGGGGCTGGGACAGCTCCTACGAGCAGTACTTC. Translation: CASRRRGWDSSYEQYF. Full variable domain (rest looked up from reference TRBV19 and TRBJ2-7): DGGITQSPKYLFRKEGQNVTLSCEQNLNHDAMYWYRQDPGQGLRLIYYSQIVNDFQKGDIAEGYSVSREKKESFPLTVTSAQKNPTAFYLCASRRRGWDSSYEQYFGPGTRLTVT.

Comments on this clonotype: A far larger clone differs by one base, so this is likely a read error. The rearrangement uses TRBV12-3 or TRBV12-4 and TRBJ2-3; a weak D match, TRBD1 (6 bases). The CDR3 contains 13 residues. CDR3 coding DNA: TGTGTCAGCAGTTTTCAGGGGCGAGATACGCAGTATTTT. Translation gives CVSSFQGRDTQYF.

In this sample, this clonotype turned up many times. Here the CDR3 reads CSAKDRPGGETQYF. For the CDR3, the DNA is TGCAGTGCAAAGGACAGGCCCGGCGGCGAGACCCAGTACTTC. The rearrangement uses TRBV20-1 and TRBJ2-5; 7 bases line up with TRBD1. The CDR3 consists of 14 residues. J lost 5 bases, V lost 6 bases, and 12 bases had no gene match. Germline CDR1 DFQATT, CDR2 SNEGSKA (reference sequence).

There are many counts of this clonotype. V and J are TRBV12-3 or TRBV12-4 and TRBJ2-7; D may be TRBD2 (6 bases). V lost 6 bases, J lost 2 bases, and 17 bases lay in between. The CDR3 covers 15 residues. The CDR3 DNA follows: TGTGCCAGCAGAAAGGAGGGGCGGCGGCCCTACGAGCAGTACTTC. It translates to CASRKEGRRPYEQYF.

This clonotype came up many times. The chain carries TRBV6-2 or TRBV6-3 and TRBJ2-1; D is possibly TRBD2 (6 bases). Deletions cut 5 bases from V and 5 bases from J, with 19 bases between. Germline V gene data show CDR1 as MNHEY and CDR2 as SVGEGT. CDR3 length: 16 residues. The CDR3 protein is CASSPRDSLPHNEQFF. The CDR3 bases are TGTGCCAGCAGTCCCCGGGACTCACTACCCCACAATGAGCAGTTCTTC.

The gene calls are TRBV18 and TRBJ1-3; D gene unclear. V lost 4 bases to trimming and J lost 0 bases, with 13 bases between them. The germline V gene encodes CDR1 KGHSH and CDR2 LQKENI. The CDR3 is made up of 16 amino acids. Here the CDR3 reads CASSRTQSTSGNTIYF. CDR3 coding DNA: TGTGCCAGCTCACGGACGCAGAGCACCTCTGGAAACACCATATATTTT.